This T cell receptor (beta chain) is drawn from a study of blood T cell repertoires in COVID-19. Study overall: PBMCs, B-cell-depleted T cells, or T cells provided the cDNA or gDNA that made up the material.

This clone was observed once. TCRdb's table, derived via immunoSEQ multiplex PCR, lists solely in-frame clones and lacks some. The sample includes fewer than 80,000 clones, about nine tenths of them seen just once. This clonotype was sampled from a woman in her fifties or sixties with active or convalescent COVID-19. The sequencing sample was made of peripheral blood.

CDR3 sequence: CASSFEGQGFNYGYTF. The CDR3 DNA follows: TGTGCCAGCAGCTTCGAAGGTCAGGGCTTTAACTATGGCTACACCTTC. The chain couples TRBV5-4 to TRBJ1-2; a weak D match, TRBD1 (5 bases). Germline V CDR1 and CDR2: SGHNT, YYREEE (reference sequence). V shed 2 bases and J shed 1 base, with 15 bases lying between them. The CDR3 totals 16 residues.